This T cell receptor (beta chain) was sequenced during a study of shared clonotypes between healthy human individuals. CDR1 DFQATT and CDR2 SNEGSKA come from the germline V gene (reference sequence). This CDR3 contains 11 residues. Method: immunoSEQ multiplex PCR; TCRdb's copy keeps in-frame clones and lacks some. The sample includes approximately 1,500,000 clones, over 95% of them seen just once. The V gene is TRBV20-1, the J gene TRBJ2-7, with 7 nucleotides matching TRBD2. The sample comprised naive CD4+ T cells sorted from blood. This sample's subset: CD45RA+ positively selected. The clonotype comes from a man aged 30 to 39 in good health. CDR3 DNA: TGCGCTAGCGGCAACTCCTACGAGCAGTACTTC. It yields the protein CASGNSYEQYF.